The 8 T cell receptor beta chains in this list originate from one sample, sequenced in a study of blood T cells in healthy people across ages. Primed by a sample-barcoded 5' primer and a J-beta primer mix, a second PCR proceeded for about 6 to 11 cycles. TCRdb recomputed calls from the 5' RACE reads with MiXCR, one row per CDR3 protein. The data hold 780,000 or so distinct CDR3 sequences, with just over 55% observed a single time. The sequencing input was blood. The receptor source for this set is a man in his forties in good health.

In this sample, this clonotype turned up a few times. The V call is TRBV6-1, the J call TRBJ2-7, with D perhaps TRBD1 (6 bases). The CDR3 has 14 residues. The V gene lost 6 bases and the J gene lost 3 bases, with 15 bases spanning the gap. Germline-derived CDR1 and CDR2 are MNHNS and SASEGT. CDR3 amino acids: CASRAYTGNYEQYF. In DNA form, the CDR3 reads TGTGCCAGCAGAGCGTACACAGGGAACTACGAGCAGTACTTC.

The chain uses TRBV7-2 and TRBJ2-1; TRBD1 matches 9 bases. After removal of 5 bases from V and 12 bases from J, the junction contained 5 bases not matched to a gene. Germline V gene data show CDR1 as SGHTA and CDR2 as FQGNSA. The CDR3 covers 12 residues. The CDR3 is CASSQTGGGQFF. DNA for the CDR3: TGTGCCAGCAGCCAAACAGGGGGCGGGCAGTTCTTC.

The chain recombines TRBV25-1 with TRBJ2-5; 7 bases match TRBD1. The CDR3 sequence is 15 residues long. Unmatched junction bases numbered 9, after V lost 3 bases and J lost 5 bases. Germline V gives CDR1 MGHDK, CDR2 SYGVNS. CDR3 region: CASSDPTGTAETQYF. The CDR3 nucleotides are TGTGCCAGCAGTGATCCCACCGGGACAGCGGAGACCCAGTACTTC.

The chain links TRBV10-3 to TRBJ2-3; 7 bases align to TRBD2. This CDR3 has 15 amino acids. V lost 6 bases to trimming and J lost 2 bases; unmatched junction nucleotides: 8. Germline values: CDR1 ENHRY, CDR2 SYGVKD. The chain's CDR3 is CAIRGIGTTTDTQYF. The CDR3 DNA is TGTGCCATCAGGGGGATAGGGACTACCACAGATACGCAGTATTTT.

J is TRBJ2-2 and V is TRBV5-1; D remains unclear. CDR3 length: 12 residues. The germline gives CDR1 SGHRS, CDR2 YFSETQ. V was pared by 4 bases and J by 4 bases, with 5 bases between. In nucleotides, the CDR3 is TGCGCCAGCAGCCTAATCACCGGGGAGCTGTTTTTT. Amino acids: CASSLITGELFF.

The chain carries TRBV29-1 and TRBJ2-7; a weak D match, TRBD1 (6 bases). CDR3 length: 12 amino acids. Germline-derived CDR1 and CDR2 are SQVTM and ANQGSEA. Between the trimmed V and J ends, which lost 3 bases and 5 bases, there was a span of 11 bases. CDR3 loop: CSVDRGSHEQYF. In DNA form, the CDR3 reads TGCAGCGTTGATAGGGGGTCCCACGAGCAGTACTTC.

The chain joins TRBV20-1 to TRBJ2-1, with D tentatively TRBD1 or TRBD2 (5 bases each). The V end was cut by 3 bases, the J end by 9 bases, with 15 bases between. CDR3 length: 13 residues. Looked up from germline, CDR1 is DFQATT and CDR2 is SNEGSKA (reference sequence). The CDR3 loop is CSASSLGVTEQFF. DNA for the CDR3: TGCAGTGCTAGTTCCTTGGGGGTCACTGAGCAGTTCTTC.

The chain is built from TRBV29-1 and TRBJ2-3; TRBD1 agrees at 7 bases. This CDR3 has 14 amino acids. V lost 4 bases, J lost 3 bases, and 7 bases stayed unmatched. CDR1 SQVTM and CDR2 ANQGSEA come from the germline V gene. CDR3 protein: CSVGAGGITDTQYF. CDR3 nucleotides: TGCAGCGTTGGAGCAGGGGGTATAACAGATACGCAGTATTTT.